This T cell receptor beta chain appears in the sequencing data of a study of blood T cell repertoires in COVID-19. Using immunoSEQ multiplex PCR, the repertoire was profiled, and TCRdb retains in-frame clones only, with some absent. The table has 150,000 or so clones, roughly 90% seen once. V lost 3 bases to trimming and J lost 7 bases, with 16 bases between them. Germline CDR1 is SGHTA and CDR2 is FQGNSA. This CDR3 region has 14 residues. Sequencing input: peripheral blood. The V gene is TRBV7-2, the J gene TRBJ2-7; TRBD2 is a possible D gene (5 bases). The sequence came from a human donor in a cohort sampled during active COVID-19. The CDR3 is CASSLDWEGREQYF. The CDR3 DNA reads TGTGCCAGCAGCTTGGACTGGGAAGGTCGTGAGCAGTACTTC.